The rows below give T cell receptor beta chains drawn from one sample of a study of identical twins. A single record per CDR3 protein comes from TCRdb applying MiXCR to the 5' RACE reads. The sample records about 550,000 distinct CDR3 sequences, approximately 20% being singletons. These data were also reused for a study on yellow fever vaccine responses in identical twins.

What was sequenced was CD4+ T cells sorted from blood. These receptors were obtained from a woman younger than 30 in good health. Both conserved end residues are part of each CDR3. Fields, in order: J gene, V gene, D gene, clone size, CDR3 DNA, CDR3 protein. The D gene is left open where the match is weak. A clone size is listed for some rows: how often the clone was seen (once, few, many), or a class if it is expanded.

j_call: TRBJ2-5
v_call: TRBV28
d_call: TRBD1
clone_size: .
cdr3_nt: TGTGCCAGCAGTTCGGGACAGGCCGAAGAGACCCAGTACTTC
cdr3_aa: CASSSGQAEETQYF

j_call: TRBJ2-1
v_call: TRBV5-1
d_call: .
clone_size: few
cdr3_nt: TGCGCCAGCAGCTTAGGTGCCGTTATTTATGAGCAGTTCTTC
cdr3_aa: CASSLGAVIYEQFF

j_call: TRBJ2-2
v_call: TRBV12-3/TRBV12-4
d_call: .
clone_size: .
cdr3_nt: TGTGCCAGCAGTCCCCCCTTGACCGGGAACACCGGGGAGCTGTTTTTT
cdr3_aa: CASSPPLTGNTGELFF

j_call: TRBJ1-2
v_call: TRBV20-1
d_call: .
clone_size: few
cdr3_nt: TGCAGTGCTAGAGATCGGGAGACCTTCGCCCCCTATGGCTACACCTTC
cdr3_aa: CSARDRETFAPYGYTF

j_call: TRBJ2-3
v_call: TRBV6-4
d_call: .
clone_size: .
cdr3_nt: TGTGCCAGCAGTGAACACGGAGGGACGCAGTATTTT
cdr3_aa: CASSEHGGTQYF

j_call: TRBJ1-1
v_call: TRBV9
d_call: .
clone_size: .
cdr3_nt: TGTGCCAGCAGCGTAGATGATAGGAAAACGAGTGGAGCTTTCTTT
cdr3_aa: CASSVDDRKTSGAFF

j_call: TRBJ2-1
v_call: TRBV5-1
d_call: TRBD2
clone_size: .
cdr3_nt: TGCGCCAGCAGCTTTTCAAGCGGGATAAATGAGCAGTTCTTC
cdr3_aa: CASSFSSGINEQFF

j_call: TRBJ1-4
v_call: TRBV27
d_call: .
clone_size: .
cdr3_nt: TGTGCCAGCAGTCCCGGCGTAGCACGGAAAAAACTGTTTTTT
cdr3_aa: CASSPGVARKKLFF

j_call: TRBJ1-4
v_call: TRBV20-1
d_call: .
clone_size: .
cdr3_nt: TGCAGTGCTAGTAACTTTGGACAGTACGAAAAACTGTTTTTT
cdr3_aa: CSASNFGQYEKLFF

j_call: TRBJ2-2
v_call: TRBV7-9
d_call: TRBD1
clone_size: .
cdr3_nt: TGTGCCAGCAGCGAAAATGCAGGGGGCATCACCGGGGAGCTGTTTTTT
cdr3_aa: CASSENAGGITGELFF

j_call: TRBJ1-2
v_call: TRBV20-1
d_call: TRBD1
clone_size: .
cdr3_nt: TGCAGTGCGAAGTGGACAGGGTTTGGCTACACCTTC
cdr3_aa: CSAKWTGFGYTF

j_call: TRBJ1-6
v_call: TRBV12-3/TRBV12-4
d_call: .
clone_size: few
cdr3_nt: TGTGCCAGCAGTTTGGGCGGTCCCCTCCACTTT
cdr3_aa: CASSLGGPLHF

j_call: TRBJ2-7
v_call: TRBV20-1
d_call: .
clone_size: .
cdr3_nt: TGCAGTGCTAAAATGGGGGCGCGAGAGCAGTACTTC
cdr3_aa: CSAKMGAREQYF

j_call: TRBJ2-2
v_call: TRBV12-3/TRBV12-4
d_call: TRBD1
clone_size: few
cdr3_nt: TGTGCCAGCAGCTTCGGACAGGACAAGAACACCGGGGAGCTGTTTTTT
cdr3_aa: CASSFGQDKNTGELFF

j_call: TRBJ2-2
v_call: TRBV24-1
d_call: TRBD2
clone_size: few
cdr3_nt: TGTGCCACCAGTGATTTCGGACTAGCGAACACCGGGGAGCTGTTTTTT
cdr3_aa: CATSDFGLANTGELFF

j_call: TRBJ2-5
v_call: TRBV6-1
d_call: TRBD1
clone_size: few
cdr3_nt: TGTGCGCACGGACAGGTGACCCAGTACTTC
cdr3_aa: CAHGQVTQYF

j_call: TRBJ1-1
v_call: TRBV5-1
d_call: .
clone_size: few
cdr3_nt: TGCGCCACCCGACCGGGACACTTACCGAACACTGAAGCTTTCTTT
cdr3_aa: CATRPGHLPNTEAFF

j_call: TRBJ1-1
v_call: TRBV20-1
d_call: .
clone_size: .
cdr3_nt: TGCAGTGCTCAAGGCACTGAAGCTTTCTTT
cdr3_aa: CSAQGTEAFF

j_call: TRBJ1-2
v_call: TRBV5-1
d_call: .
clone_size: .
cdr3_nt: TGCGCCAGCAGTGTAGGGGATGGCTACACCTTC
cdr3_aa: CASSVGDGYTF

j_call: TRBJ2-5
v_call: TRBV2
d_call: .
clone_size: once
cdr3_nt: TGTGCCAGCAGTGACAACCAAGAGACCCAGTACTTC
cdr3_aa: CASSDNQETQYF

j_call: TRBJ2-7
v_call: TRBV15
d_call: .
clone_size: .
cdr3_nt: TGTGCCACCAGCAGAGATCAGGGGCCCTACTACGAGCAGTACTTC
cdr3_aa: CATSRDQGPYYEQYF

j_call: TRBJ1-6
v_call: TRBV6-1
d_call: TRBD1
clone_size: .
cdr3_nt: TGTGCCAGCAGGGAGACAGGGAATAATTCACCCCTCCACTTT
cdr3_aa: CASRETGNNSPLHF

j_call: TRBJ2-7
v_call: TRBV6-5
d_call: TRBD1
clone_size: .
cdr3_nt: TGTGCCAGCAGTTCTCCGACAGGGGGCTCGTACGAGCAGTACTTC
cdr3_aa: CASSSPTGGSYEQYF

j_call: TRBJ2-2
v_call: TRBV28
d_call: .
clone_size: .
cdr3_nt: TGTGCCAGCATCCGGGACACCGGGGAGCTGTTTTTT
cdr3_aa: CASIRDTGELFF

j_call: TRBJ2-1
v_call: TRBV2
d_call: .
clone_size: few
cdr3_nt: TGTGCCAGCAGTGAAGGAAAGACAGGTTTTGGAAATGAGCAGTTCTTC
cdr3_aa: CASSEGKTGFGNEQFF

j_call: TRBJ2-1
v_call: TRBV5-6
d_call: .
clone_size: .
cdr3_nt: TGTGCCAGCAGCTACCGCCTGGAGTCCCGGGAGCAGTTCTTC
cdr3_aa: CASSYRLESREQFF

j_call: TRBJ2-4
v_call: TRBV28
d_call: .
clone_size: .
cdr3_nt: TGTGCCAGCACTCGGTTGCGCTACGACGCCAAAAACATTCAGTACTTC
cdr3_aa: CASTRLRYDAKNIQYF